This entry concerns a single T cell receptor beta chain. Its antigen is not identified. This sample stems from a study of glioma-infiltrating T cells after dendritic cell vaccination. V lost 5 bases and J 2 bases, leaving 9 bases between the germline ends. Germline V gene sequence: CDR1 MNHEY, CDR2 SMNVEV (reference sequence). This CDR3 has 13 residues. The study's findings and limits: The cohort had few patients with full blood and tumor sets. Survival was not directly related to TCR clonality in these patients.

Patients had residual fresh-frozen tumor tissue and more than two years of survival data. Primers: 60 V beta forward and 13 J beta reverse. TCRdb's copy holds only in-frame clones and misses some; the assay was immunoSEQ multiplex PCR. The repertoire holds approximately 3,800 clones, with roughly 92% as singletons. This TCR came from a human donor with glioblastoma. This chain joins TRBV27 and TRBJ2-5, with a weak D call TRBD2 (5 bases). The material sequenced was blood, taken before dendritic cell vaccination. CDR3 DNA: TGTGCCAGCAGTCCCCGGGGTCAAGAGACCCAGTACTTC. It translates to CASSPRGQETQYF.